A single sample gave rise to the 7 T cell receptor beta chains below, sequenced in a study of cytomegalovirus exposure and HLA in healthy donors. This PCR relied on a set of 60 Vbeta primers and 13 Jbeta primers. Data came from immunoSEQ multiplex PCR; TCRdb stores just in-frame clones and leaves some out. Here the sample spans over 150,000 clones, 78% being singletons. Source material: PBMCs. Receptor source: a woman between 45 and 65 years old in good health and CMV-seropositive.

This chain connects TRBV10-3 to TRBJ2-2; 7 bases fit TRBD1. The junction had 3 bases not matched to a gene; V was cut back by 2 bases and J by 6 bases. The CDR3 runs to 14 residues. Looked up from germline, CDR1 is ENHRY and CDR2 is SYGVKD. The DNA for the CDR3 is TGTGCCATCAGTGAGGCGGACAGGTCCGGGGAGCTGTTTTTT. Translated: CAISEADRSGELFF.

The chain's CDR3 is CAWSVGLTDYGYTF. The CDR3 region has the DNA TGTGCCTGGAGTGTAGGACTTACAGACTATGGCTACACCTTC. The V and J genes are TRBV30 and TRBJ1-2, with D hard to call. This CDR3 has 14 residues. V was shortened by 0 bases and J by 3 bases, with 11 bases between the two germline ends. Germline values: CDR1 GTSNPN, CDR2 SVGIG (reference sequence).

The chain joins TRBV2 to TRBJ1-5; no reliable D call. The CDR3 is 15 residues long. V was clipped by 0 bases and J by 3 bases, with 9 bases between them. CDR1 is SNHLY, CDR2 FYNNEI, per germline. The CDR3: CASSEALTDNQPQHF. CDR3 nucleotide sequence: TGTGCCAGCAGTGAAGCGCTTACAGACAATCAGCCCCAGCATTTT.

This sequence joins TRBV6-6 and TRBJ2-6; 7 bases agree with TRBD1. Germline V gives CDR1 MNHNY, CDR2 SVGAGI (reference sequence). The CDR3 totals 15 residues. V lost 5 bases to trimming and J lost 2 bases; unmatched junction nucleotides: 3. CDR3 in DNA: TGTGCCAGCAGTGACAGGGATACTGGGGCCAACGTCCTGACTTTC. Translation gives CASSDRDTGANVLTF.

This clone occurred a few times. The chain joins TRBV2 to TRBJ1-1; D is unclear. Germline lookup yields CDR1 SNHLY and CDR2 FYNNEI. The CDR3 has 14 amino acids. The V end was cut by 1 base, the J end by 7 bases, with 13 bases between. CDR3 amino acids: CASSEGGWSSEAFF. The CDR3 DNA is TGTGCCAGCAGTGAAGGAGGCTGGAGTAGTGAAGCTTTCTTT.

This clone was detected a few times. This sequence joins TRBV7-2 and TRBJ2-7; D uncertain. V was trimmed by 5 bases and J by 0 bases, leaving 8 bases between them. The germline V gene encodes CDR1 SGHTA and CDR2 FQGNSA. This CDR3 comprises 13 residues. CDR3 amino acids: CASSLASSYEQYF. CDR3 nucleotides: TGTGCCAGCAGCCTTGCTAGCTCCTACGAGCAGTACTTC.

The chain employs TRBV7-6 and TRBJ2-7, with a tentative D call TRBD2 (6 bases). The CDR3 has 14 amino acids. Trimming took 0 bases from V and 4 from J, leaving 10 bases between them. CDR1 and CDR2 from the germline V gene are SGHVS and FNYEAQ. The CDR3 loop is CASSLAGTDYEQYF. For the CDR3, the DNA is TGTGCCAGCAGCTTAGCTGGGACTGATTACGAGCAGTACTTC.